Below are 6 T cell receptor beta chains sequenced from a single sample in a study of sequential checkpoint blockade in melanoma. Treatment: randomized to nivolumab then ipilimumab (arm A) or the reverse (arm B). Assay: immunoSEQ multiplex PCR; the TCRdb copy retains only in-frame clones and omits some. The sample gives several thousand clones, 20% to 25% of which show up once; 9.1% is in the top ten. This sample comprised tumor tissue (inferred from file names), obtained from a patient given nivolumab and ipilimumab in sequence. These TCRs come from a human donor with melanoma.

This clone appeared a few times. The CDR3 DNA reads TGTGCCAGCAGCGTAGGGTTGGCGGGGCCCGATACGCAGTATTTT. It is translated as CASSVGLAGPDTQYF. The chain has TRBV9 and TRBJ2-3, with D possibly TRBD2 on 6 matching bases. The germline V gene encodes CDR1 SGDLS and CDR2 YYNGEE. The ends were cut back, 0 bases at V and 6 bases at J, with 14 bases in the middle. The CDR3 has 15 amino acids.

V usage is TRBV19 and J usage is TRBJ2-5, with 8 positions matching TRBD1. The CDR3 runs to 14 residues. J was trimmed by 5 bases and V by 6 bases; bases with no gene match: 8. Per the germline V gene, CDR1 is LNHDA and CDR2 is SQIVND (reference sequence). CDR3 sequence reads: CASRRGQGGETQYF. The CDR3 coding sequence is TGTGCCAGTAGGCGTGGACAGGGTGGTGAGACCCAGTACTTC.

The gene calls are TRBV25-1 and TRBJ1-3; D is uncertain. The germline gives CDR1 MGHDK, CDR2 SYGVNS. V lost 3 bases and J 0 bases, leaving 6 bases between the germline ends. The CDR3 totals 14 residues. The CDR3 sequence: CASSEQNSGNTIYF. The DNA of the CDR3 is TGTGCCAGCAGTGAGCAGAACTCTGGAAACACCATATATTTT.

V is TRBV6-8 and J is TRBJ1-3; the match to TRBD1 covers 9 bases. After removal of 10 bases from V and 4 bases from J, the junction contained 8 bases not matched to a gene. Germline V gene sequence: CDR1 MNHGY, CDR2 SAAAGT. The length of the CDR3 is 14 residues. CDR3 in DNA: TGTGCCATCAGCGACGGGACAGGGGGAAACACCATATATTTT. Protein sequence: CAISDGTGGNTIYF.

Only one count was recorded for this clone. The chain carries TRBV29-1 and TRBJ2-3, with 13 nucleotides matching TRBD2. V shed 4 bases, J shed 4 bases, and the junction held 11 bases outside the gene matches. The length of the CDR3 is 17 residues. The V gene's germline CDR1 is SQVTM and CDR2 ANQGSEA. DNA of the CDR3: TGCAGCGTTGTTGGACTAGCGGGAGTAGGAGTCGCAGATACGCAGTATTTT. It codes for CSVVGLAGVGVADTQYF.

This clone was counted at least ten times. V and J are TRBV11-3 and TRBJ2-7; possible D gene TRBD1, 7 bases. There are 16 residues in the CDR3. CDR1 is SGHNT and CDR2 is YENEEA in the germline V gene. V was pared by 5 bases and J by 3 bases, with 20 bases between. For the CDR3, the DNA is TGTGCCAGCAGCAAAGGGGGCCAGGCGGAGGGCTACGAGCAGTACTTC. Its translation is CASSKGGQAEGYEQYF.